This T cell receptor beta chain was captured in a study of blood T cells in healthy people across ages. Study observations and caveats: Investigators treated diversity estimates from one million T cells as underestimates. Strong correlation was found linking TCR beta diversity to naive T cell percentage.

Trimming shortened V by 5 bases and J by 4 bases, and 17 bases separated the two germline ends. The CDR3 runs to 15 residues. CDR1 SGHTA and CDR2 FQGNSA come from the germline V gene. This clonotype occurred a few times. The antigen is not known. The study recruited healthy Caucasian donors from Russia who were aged roughly 6 to 95. The use of a sample-barcoded 5' primer and a J-beta primer mix characterized a second PCR of roughly 6 to 12 cycles. TCRdb redid the calling of the 5' RACE reads with MiXCR, one entry per CDR3 protein. This sample yields 850,000 or so distinct CDR3 sequences, of which roughly 26% are seen a single time; roughly 17% belongs to the top ten.

The sequence derives from a woman aged 80 or over in good health. The sequenced sample was blood. The rearrangement joins TRBV7-2 to TRBJ1-2, with a possible D match to TRBD1 (6 bases). CDR3 residues: CASSAGAIRRYGYTF. CDR3 coding DNA: TGTGCCAGCAGCGCAGGGGCTATACGGCGCTATGGCTACACCTTC.